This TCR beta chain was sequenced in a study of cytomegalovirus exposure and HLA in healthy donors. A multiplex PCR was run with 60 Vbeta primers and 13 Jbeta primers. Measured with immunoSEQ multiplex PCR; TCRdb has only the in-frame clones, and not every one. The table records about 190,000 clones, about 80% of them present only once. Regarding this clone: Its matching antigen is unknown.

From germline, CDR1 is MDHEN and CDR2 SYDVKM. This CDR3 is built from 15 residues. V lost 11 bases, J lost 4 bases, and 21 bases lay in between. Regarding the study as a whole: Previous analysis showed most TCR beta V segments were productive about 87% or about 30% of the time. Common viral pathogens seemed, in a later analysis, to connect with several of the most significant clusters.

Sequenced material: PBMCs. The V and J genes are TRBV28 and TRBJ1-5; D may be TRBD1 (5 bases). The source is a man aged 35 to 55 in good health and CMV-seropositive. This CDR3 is CAPTGADSFNQPQHF. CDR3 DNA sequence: TGTGCCCCAACGGGTGCCGACAGCTTTAATCAGCCCCAGCATTTT. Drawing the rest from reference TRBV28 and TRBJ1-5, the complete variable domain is DVKVTQSSRYLVKRTGEKVFLECVQDMDHENMFWYRQDPGLGLRLIYFSYDVKMKEKGDIPEGYSVSREKKERFSLILESASTNQTSMYLCAPTGADSFNQPQHFGDGTRLSIL.